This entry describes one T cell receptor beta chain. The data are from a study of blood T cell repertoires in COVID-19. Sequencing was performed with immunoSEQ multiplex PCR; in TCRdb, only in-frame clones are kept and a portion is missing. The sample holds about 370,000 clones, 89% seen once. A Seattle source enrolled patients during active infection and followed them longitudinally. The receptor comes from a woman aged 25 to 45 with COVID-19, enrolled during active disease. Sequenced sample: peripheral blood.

The CDR3 nucleotides are TGTGCCAGTACCCCGACTAGCGGGAGCCCTGCGGCCGGGGAGCTGTTTTTT. It codes for CASTPTSGSPAAGELFF. The chain has TRBV19 and TRBJ2-2, with TRBD2 identical over 12 bases. Germline V gene sequence: CDR1 LNHDA, CDR2 SQIVND (reference sequence). The CDR3 runs 17 residues. V lost 7 bases to trimming and J lost 6 bases; unmatched junction nucleotides: 12.